Following are 27 T cell receptor beta chains from one sample sequenced in a study of early stage breast cancer tumors. Assay used: immunoSEQ multiplex PCR; TCRdb lists only in-frame clones, some missing. This repertoire shows about 51,000 clones, around 80% found once; its top ten account for around 3.4%. The material sequenced was blood. Source of these receptors: a person aged 40 to 49 with breast cancer.

This chain joins TRBV7-6 and TRBJ1-1; perhaps TRBD1 as D (6 bases). There are 20 residues in the CDR3. The germline gives CDR1 SGHVS, CDR2 FNYEAQ. V lost 5 bases and J lost 4, with 32 bases in between. The DNA for the CDR3 is TGTGCCAGCAGCCGCTTAGGCTTTCAGGGACAAAAGGGGATGAGCACTGAAGCTTTCTTT. It codes for CASSRLGFQGQKGMSTEAFF.

This clone was seen a handful of times. CDR3 nucleotides: TGCGCCAGCAGTCAATCACCGTGGGACGGCAATTCCTACGAGCAGTACTTC. Its translation: CASSQSPWDGNSYEQYF. V usage is TRBV23-1 and J usage is TRBJ2-7; D is possibly TRBD1 or TRBD2 (5 bases each). TRBV23-1 is an ORF for which the function is uncertain. The CDR3 is made up of 17 amino acids. The V and J ends lost 0 bases and 1 base respectively, with 16 bases between them.

This clone was seen once. The CDR3 region is CASSLSLYQETQYF. DNA of the CDR3: TGTGCCAGCAGCTTAAGCCTGTACCAAGAGACCCAGTACTTC. The rearrangement links TRBV7-2 to TRBJ2-5; D gene unclear. V lost 2 bases and J 0 bases, leaving 7 bases between the germline ends. The germline gives CDR1 SGHTA, CDR2 FQGNSA. This CDR3 is 14 amino acids long.

V gene TRBV5-6 combines with J gene TRBJ2-4; possibly TRBD1 or TRBD2 for D (5 bases each). This CDR3 region has 15 residues. Germline assignment: CDR1 SGHDT and CDR2 YYEEEE. Trimming removed 4 bases at V and 8 bases at J, with 19 bases between. This CDR3 reads CASSPDWGRTDIQYF. CDR3 coding DNA: TGTGCCAGCAGCCCGGACTGGGGGAGAACCGACATTCAGTACTTC.

The rearrangement links TRBV30 to TRBJ1-5; possibly TRBD1 for D (5 bases). CDR3 length equals 13 residues. Germline values: CDR1 GTSNPN, CDR2 SVGIG (reference sequence). V lost 5 bases to trimming and J lost 7 bases, with 15 bases between them. The CDR3 nucleotides read TGTGCCTGGTCAGGGTTGCGAAACCAGCCCCAGCATTTT. Translation gives CAWSGLRNQPQHF. Complete variable domain (other parts from reference TRBV30 and TRBJ1-5): SQTIHQWPATLVQPVGSPLSLECTVEGTSNPNLYWYRQAAGRGLQLLFYSVGIGQISSEVPQNLSASRPQDRQFILSSKKLLLSDSGFYLCAWSGLRNQPQHFGDGTRLSIL.

The chain combines TRBV6-5 with TRBJ2-3; TRBD2 is a possible D gene (6 bases). V shed 2 bases and J shed 0 bases, with 9 bases lying between them. This CDR3 contains 15 residues. Germline V gene lookup returns CDR1 MNHEY and CDR2 SVGAGI. As DNA, the CDR3 is TGTGCCAGCAGTTACGGGGCGGGAAGCACAGATACGCAGTATTTT. As protein: CASSYGAGSTDTQYF.

This chain uses TRBV5-4 with TRBJ1-4; 10 nucleotides match TRBD1. This CDR3 comprises 16 residues. Germline loops: CDR1 SGHNT, CDR2 YYREEE (reference sequence). The junction had 5 bases not matched to a gene; V was cut back by 1 base and J by 5 bases. DNA of the CDR3: TGTGCCAGCAGCTTGTCCCGGACAGGGGGGAATGAAAAACTGTTTTTT. Its protein product is CASSLSRTGGNEKLFF.

V and J are TRBV10-2 and TRBJ2-7; D unresolved. The CDR3 has 14 residues. Germline CDR1 is WSHSY and CDR2 is SAAADI. Trimming cost V 4 bases and J 1 base, with 11 bases left between them. The CDR3 bases are TGCGCCAGCAGTGTAGTAGCCGGGTCCTACGAGCAGTACTTC. This gives the protein CASSVVAGSYEQYF.

Points on this clone: The junction differs from germline at one of its ends, possibly a read error. V and J are TRBV5-4 and TRBJ1-1, with D possibly matching TRBD1 (5 bases). This CDR3 has 11 residues. Germline V CDR1 and CDR2: SGHNT, YYREEE (reference sequence). This CDR3 reads CASSLGGDLRF. The CDR3 DNA reads TGTGCCAGCAGCTTGGGGGGGGATCTCCGCTTT.

The V gene is TRBV10-3, the J gene TRBJ2-1; unclear D gene. Deletions cut 0 bases from V and 5 bases from J, with 8 bases between. Germline values: CDR1 ENHRY, CDR2 SYGVKD. The length of the CDR3 is 14 residues. This chain's CDR3 is CAISESQKNNEQFF. CDR3 DNA: TGTGCCATCAGTGAGTCACAGAAAAACAATGAGCAGTTCTTC.

The chain couples TRBV7-2 to TRBJ2-7; the D gene is possibly TRBD1 (6 bases). The V gene lost 5 bases and the J gene lost 6 bases, with 17 bases spanning the gap. Germline V gene sequence: CDR1 SGHTA, CDR2 FQGNSA. The CDR3 totals 14 residues. The CDR3 region is CASSPTDRSGEQYF. The CDR3 DNA sequence: TGTGCCAGCAGCCCAACCGACAGGAGCGGCGAGCAGTACTTC.

The rearrangement links TRBV7-2 to TRBJ2-5; 14 bases are shared with TRBD2. The CDR3 has 15 amino acids. Per the germline V gene, CDR1 is SGHTA and CDR2 is FQGNSA. V was clipped by 1 base and J by 7 bases; unmatched bases: 2. In DNA form, the CDR3 reads TGTGCCAGCAGCTTAGGAGGGACTAGCGGGAGGACCCAGTACTTC. This sequence encodes CASSLGGTSGRTQYF.

This chain joins TRBV6-4 and TRBJ2-1; no reliable D call. The V and J ends lost 4 bases and 12 bases respectively, with 16 bases between them. This CDR3 is built from 13 residues. Germline V gene sequence: CDR1 MRHNA, CDR2 SNTAGT. CDR3 amino acids: CASSAELSTRQFF. CDR3 DNA sequence: TGTGCCAGCAGTGCCGAACTTTCGACCCGGCAGTTCTTC.

The rearrangement uses TRBV6-4 and TRBJ2-3, with 7 positions matching TRBD1. There are 14 residues in the CDR3. The V segment lost 6 bases and the J segment 2 bases; nucleotides outside the gene matches: 5. Germline-derived CDR1 and CDR2 are MRHNA and SNTAGT. The CDR3 loop is CASSPRGNTDTQYF. CDR3 bases: TGTGCCAGCAGCCCCAGGGGGAACACAGATACGCAGTATTTT.

This clone is medium-sized in the sample. The genes are TRBV2 and TRBJ2-3; D is uncertain. The CDR3 consists of 13 residues. V gave up 0 bases and J gave up 10 bases, with 11 bases separating them. Germline lookup yields CDR1 SNHLY and CDR2 FYNNEI. In DNA, the CDR3 is TGTGCCAGCAGTGAAGCAGGGCCGTCCCCGCAGTATTTT. Translated: CASSEAGPSPQYF.

The chain combines TRBV7-9 with TRBJ2-2; tentatively, D is TRBD1 (5 bases). Germline CDR1 reads SEHNR; CDR2 reads FQNEAQ (reference sequence). CDR3 length: 14 amino acids. V was shortened by 5 bases and J by 6 bases, with 13 bases between the two germline ends. Here the CDR3 reads CASSQTVSAGELFF. CDR3 nucleotide sequence: TGTGCCAGCAGCCAGACAGTTTCCGCCGGGGAGCTGTTTTTT. The whole variable domain, remainder taken from reference TRBV7-9 and TRBJ2-2, is DTGVSQNPRHKITKRGQNVTFRCDPISEHNRLYWYRQTLGQGPEFLTYFQNEAQLEKSRLLSDRFSAERPKGSFSTLEIQRTEQGDSAMYLCASSQTVSAGELFFGEGSRLTVL.

The J gene is TRBJ1-1, the V gene TRBV5-1; 7 nucleotides align to TRBD1. In germline, CDR1 is SGHRS, CDR2 YFSETQ. The trim removed 4 bases at V and 1 base at J, leaving 10 bases unmatched. The CDR3 loop spans 16 amino acids. CDR3 region: CASSPISGQANTEAFF. The CDR3, as DNA: TGCGCCAGCAGCCCGATTTCAGGACAGGCGAACACTGAAGCTTTCTTT.

The chain links TRBV21-1 to TRBJ2-5; the table assigns TRBD1, which was not confirmed against the DNA. TRBV21-1 is listed as a pseudogene. The CDR3 is 16 residues long. The CDR3 DNA is TGTGCCAGCAGCACTACGACAGGGGGCCTCCAAGAGACCCAGTACTTC. This sequence encodes CASSTTTGGLQETQYF.

The chain has TRBV19 and TRBJ1-1; a weak D match, TRBD1 (5 bases). CDR1 is LNHDA and CDR2 is SQIVND in the germline V gene (reference sequence). This CDR3 region has 14 residues. Trimming removed 5 bases from V and 1 base from J, with 11 bases in between. The CDR3 bases are TGTGCCAGTAGTCCCCAAACAGGGAACACTGAAGCTTTCTTT. Translated: CASSPQTGNTEAFF.

For the CDR3, the DNA is TGTGCCAGCAGCGTAGATCCAGGGCTCGGGGGCTACACCTTC. Its translation: CASSVDPGLGGYTF. V and J are TRBV9 and TRBJ1-2; tentative D call: TRBD1 (5 bases). With 0 bases removed from V and 8 bases from J, the gap between germline ends came to 14 bases. CDR1 is SGDLS, CDR2 YYNGEE, per germline. The CDR3 has 14 amino acids.

The chain joins TRBV2 to TRBJ2-3, with D uncertain. This CDR3 contains 11 residues. V was cut by 8 bases and J by 6 bases, with 9 bases left in between. Germline V gene lookup returns CDR1 SNHLY and CDR2 FYNNEI. This CDR3 reads CASQIGDTQYF. CDR3 nucleotides: TGTGCCAGCCAAATAGGGGATACGCAGTATTTT. The complete variable domain, with remaining parts taken from reference TRBV2 and TRBJ2-3, reads EPEVTQTPSHQVTQMGQEVILRCVPISNHLYFYWYRQILGQKVEFLVSFYNNEISEKSEIFDDQFSVERPDGSNFTLKIRSTKLEDSAMYFCASQIGDTQYFGPGTRLTVL.

This clone was counted a few times. The chain carries TRBV30 and TRBJ1-4; 8 nucleotides align to TRBD1. CDR3 length equals 15 residues. The V gene's germline CDR1 is GTSNPN and CDR2 SVGIG (reference sequence). The ends lost 5 bases at V and 0 bases at J; junction bases unmatched: 5. CDR3 protein: CAWSKQGATNEKLFF. In nucleotides, the CDR3 is TGTGCCTGGTCGAAACAGGGGGCAACTAATGAAAAACTGTTTTTT. The full variable domain, in which reference TRBV30 and TRBJ1-4 provide the parts outside the CDR3, is SQTIHQWPATLVQPVGSPLSLECTVEGTSNPNLYWYRQAAGRGLQLLFYSVGIGQISSEVPQNLSASRPQDRQFILSSKKLLLSDSGFYLCAWSKQGATNEKLFFGSGTQLSVL.

The gene calls are TRBV10-2 and TRBJ2-5; either TRBD1 or TRBD2 may fit D (8 bases each). Looked up from germline, CDR1 is WSHSY and CDR2 is SAAADI. The CDR3 is 18 amino acids. V dropped 4 bases and J dropped 2 bases, with 23 bases sitting between them. CDR3 in DNA: TGCGCCAGCAGTGTCCCCGGGGGGGGGACAGGCGATCAAGAGACCCAGTACTTC. This translates into CASSVPGGGTGDQETQYF.

This chain connects TRBV7-8 to TRBJ2-4; D unresolved. The CDR3 sequence is 21 residues long. V lost 5 bases and J 1 base, leaving 30 bases between the germline ends. In germline, CDR1 is SGHVS, CDR2 FQNEAQ. The CDR3 region has the DNA TGTGCCAGCAGCGGATATGACTCATCGGTTTACGTGTCTCCTGCCAAAAACATTCAGTACTTC. Translated, it gives CASSGYDSSVYVSPAKNIQYF.

This clone came up once. This sequence joins TRBV19 and TRBJ1-3; D gene ambiguous. Trimming cost V 1 base and J 0 bases, with 7 bases left between them. The germline V gene has CDR1 LNHDA and CDR2 SQIVND (reference sequence). The CDR3 runs to 15 residues. Here the CDR3 DNA reads TGTGCCAGTAGTATAGCCGCCGACTCTGGAAACACCATATATTTT. Translated, it gives CASSIAADSGNTIYF. The full variable domain, with the rest looked up from reference TRBV19 and TRBJ1-3, is DGGITQSPKYLFRKEGQNVTLSCEQNLNHDAMYWYRQDPGQGLRLIYYSQIVNDFQKGDIAEGYSVSREKKESFPLTVTSAQKNPTAFYLCASSIAADSGNTIYFGEGSWLTVV.

The chain has TRBV5-1 and TRBJ2-3, with D uncertain. The CDR3 is made up of 13 amino acids. V was trimmed by 3 bases and J by 2 bases, leaving 7 bases between them. Germline-derived CDR1 and CDR2 are SGHRS and YFSETQ. In nucleotides, the CDR3 is TGCGCCAGCAGCTCCTTAATCACAGATACGCAGTATTTT. The encoded protein is CASSSLITDTQYF.

This sequence joins TRBV4-1 and TRBJ1-5; 7 nucleotides agree with TRBD1. V trimming: 0 bases; J trimming: 0 bases; junction bases outside the gene matches: 2. Germline assignment: CDR1 MGHRA and CDR2 YSYEKL. CDR3 length: 16 amino acids. The CDR3 spells CASSQEGGYSNQPQHF. In nucleotides, the CDR3 is TGCGCCAGCAGCCAAGAAGGGGGCTATAGCAATCAGCCCCAGCATTTT.